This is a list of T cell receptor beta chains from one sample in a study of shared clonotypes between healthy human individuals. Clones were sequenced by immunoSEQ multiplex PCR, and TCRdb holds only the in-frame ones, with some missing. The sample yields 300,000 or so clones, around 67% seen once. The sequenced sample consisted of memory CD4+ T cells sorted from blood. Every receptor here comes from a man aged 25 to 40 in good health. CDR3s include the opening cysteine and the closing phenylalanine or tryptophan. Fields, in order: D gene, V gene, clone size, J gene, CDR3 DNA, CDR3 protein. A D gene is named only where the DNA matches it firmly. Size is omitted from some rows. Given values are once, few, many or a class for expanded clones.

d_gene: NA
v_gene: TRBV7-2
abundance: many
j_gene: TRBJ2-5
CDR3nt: TGTGCCAGCAGCTTAGTACCGCTAGCGAGAAATCAAGAGACCCAGTACTTC
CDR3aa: CASSLVPLARNQETQYF

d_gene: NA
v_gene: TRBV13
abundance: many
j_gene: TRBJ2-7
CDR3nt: TGTGCCAGCAGCAGGACCTACGAGCAGTACTTC
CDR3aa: CASSRTYEQYF

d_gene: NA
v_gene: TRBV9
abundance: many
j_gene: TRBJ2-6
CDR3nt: TGTGCCAGCAGCGGCCAGAATTCTGGGGCCAACGTCCTGACTTTC
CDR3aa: CASSGQNSGANVLTF

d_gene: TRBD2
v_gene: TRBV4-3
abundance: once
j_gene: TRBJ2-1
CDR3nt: TGCGCCAGCAGCCGTCTTACTAGCGGGAGTTACAATGAGCAGTTCTTC
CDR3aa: CASSRLTSGSYNEQFF

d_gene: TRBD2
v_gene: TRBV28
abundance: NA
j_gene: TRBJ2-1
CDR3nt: TGTGCCAGCAGTTCCGGGACTAGTAAGCCTGAGCAGTTCTTC
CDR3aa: CASSSGTSKPEQFF

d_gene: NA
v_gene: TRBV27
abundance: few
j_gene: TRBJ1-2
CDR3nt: TGTGCCAGCAGTTCAAACAGGAACTATGGCTACACCTTC
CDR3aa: CASSSNRNYGYTF

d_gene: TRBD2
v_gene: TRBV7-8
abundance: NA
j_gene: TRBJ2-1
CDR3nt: TGTGCCAGCAGCTTACTGGGCAGCGGGAGGGCCCTCGCCAATGAGCAGTTCTTC
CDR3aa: CASSLLGSGRALANEQFF

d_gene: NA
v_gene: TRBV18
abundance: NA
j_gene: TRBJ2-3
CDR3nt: TGTGCCAGCTCATTCACGGCCACAGATACGCAGTATTTT
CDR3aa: CASSFTATDTQYF

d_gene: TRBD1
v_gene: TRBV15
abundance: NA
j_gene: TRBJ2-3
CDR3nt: TGTGCCACCAGCAGCGGACAGGGTTGGGACACAGATACGCAGTATTTT
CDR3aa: CATSSGQGWDTDTQYF

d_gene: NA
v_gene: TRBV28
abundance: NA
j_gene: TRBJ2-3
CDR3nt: TGTGCCAGCAGTTTATCCTCCTTAAGCGGGGATACGCAGTATTTT
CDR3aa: CASSLSSLSGDTQYF

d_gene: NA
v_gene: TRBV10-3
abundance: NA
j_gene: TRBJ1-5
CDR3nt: TGTGCCATCAGTGAGGGAGGACAGCTAGGTGGGCCCCAGCATTTT
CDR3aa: CAISEGGQLGGPQHF

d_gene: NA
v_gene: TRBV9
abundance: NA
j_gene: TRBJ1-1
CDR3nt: TGTGCCAGCAGCGTAGCCCCAGGACGGCACACTGAAGCTTTCTTT
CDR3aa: CASSVAPGRHTEAFF

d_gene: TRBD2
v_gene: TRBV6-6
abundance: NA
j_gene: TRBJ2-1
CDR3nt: TGTGCCAGCAGTTCTCCGGGACTAGCGAGAGAGGCTGAGCAGTTCTTC
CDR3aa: CASSSPGLAREAEQFF

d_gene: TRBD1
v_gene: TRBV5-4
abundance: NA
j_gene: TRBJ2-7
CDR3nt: TGTGCCAGCAGCTTGGACGGACAGGGCTACGAGCAGTACTTC
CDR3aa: CASSLDGQGYEQYF

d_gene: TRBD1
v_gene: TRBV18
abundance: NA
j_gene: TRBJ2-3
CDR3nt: TGTGCCAGCTCACCCGGACAGGGGGGCACAGATACGCAGTATTTT
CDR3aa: CASSPGQGGTDTQYF

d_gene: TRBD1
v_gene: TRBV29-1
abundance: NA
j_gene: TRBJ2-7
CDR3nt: TGCAGCTTCCAAATCGGACAGGGTCTTCAGGTCGAGCAGTACTTC
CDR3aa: CSFQIGQGLQVEQYF

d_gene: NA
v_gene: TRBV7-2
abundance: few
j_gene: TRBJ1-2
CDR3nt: TGTGCCAGCGGTTCTCACTATGGCTACACCTTC
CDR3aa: CASGSHYGYTF

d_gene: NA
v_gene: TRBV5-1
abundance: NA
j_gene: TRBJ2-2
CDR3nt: TGCGCCAGCAGCTTTTTGACGACCACCGGGGAGCTGTTTTTT
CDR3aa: CASSFLTTTGELFF

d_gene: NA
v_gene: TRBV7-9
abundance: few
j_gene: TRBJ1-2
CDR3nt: TGTGCCAGCAGCTTAGAGGCGGGGAATGGCTACACCTTC
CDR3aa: CASSLEAGNGYTF

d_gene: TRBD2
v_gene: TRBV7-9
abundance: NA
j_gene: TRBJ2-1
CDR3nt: TGTGCCAGCAGCCAACCCCCACGGCTAGCGGGGAACAATGAGCAGTTCTTC
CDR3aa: CASSQPPRLAGNNEQFF

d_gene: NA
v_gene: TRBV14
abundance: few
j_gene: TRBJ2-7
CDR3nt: TGTGCCAGCAGCCAGGGGGCTGGGCGGGATTCTACCGAGCAGTACTTC
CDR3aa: CASSQGAGRDSTEQYF

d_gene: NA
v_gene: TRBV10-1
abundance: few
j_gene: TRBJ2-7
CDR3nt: TGCGCCAGCAGCAAAGCCGGGACCGCAAATGGGTCCTACGAGCAGTACTTC
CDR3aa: CASSKAGTANGSYEQYF